This is a list of T cell receptor beta chains from one sample in a study of STAT3 mutations in large granular lymphocyte leukemia. Assay: immunoSEQ multiplex PCR; the TCRdb copy retains only in-frame clones and omits some. This table has fewer than 9,500 clones, roughly 90% appearing once. Material: peripheral blood mononuclear cells. The source of these receptors is a man between 60 and 70 years old with T-cell large granular lymphocyte leukemia. Some clones in this sample may be carry-over from other donors' samples. The CDR3 runs from the conserved cysteine through the conserved F or W. The order of the fields is J gene, V gene, D gene, CDR3 length, clone size, CDR3 protein, CDR3 DNA. D genes are given only for firm matches. Some rows have no size entry. The others give once, few or many, or a class for an expanded clone.

>TRBJ2-2|TRBV5-4|TRBD2|16|NA
CASSGRAGTSSGELFF
TGTGCCAGCAGCGGTAGAGCTGGGACTAGCAGCGGGGAGCTGTTTTTT
>TRBJ2-7|TRBV29-1|TRBD1|17|once
CSVEGLRGQGAAYEQYF
TGCAGCGTTGAAGGACTGAGGGGACAGGGGGCGGCCTACGAGCAGTACTTC
>TRBJ2-7|TRBV7-2|NA|14|once
CASSLRVGAYEQYF
TGTGCCAGCAGCCTTCGGGTCGGGGCCTACGAGCAGTACTTC
>TRBJ2-7|TRBV7-9|TRBD2|14|NA
CASSPGLAFNEQYF
TGTGCCAGCAGCCCGGGACTAGCGTTCAACGAGCAGTACTTC
>TRBJ2-5|TRBV18|NA|12|once
CASSPVGETQYF
TGTGCCAGCTCACCAGTGGGGGAGACCCAGTACTTC
>TRBJ2-7|TRBV4-3|TRBD2|15|NA
CASSQVSGVAYEQYF
TGCGCCAGCAGCCAAGTCAGCGGGGTCGCCTACGAGCAGTACTTC
>TRBJ1-3|TRBV4-3|TRBD1|17|NA
CASSQDRSSSSGNTIYF
TGCGCCAGCAGCCAGGACAGGAGTTCGAGCTCTGGAAACACCATATATTTT
>TRBJ2-2|TRBV7-3|NA|13|NA
CASSSRHTGELFF
TGTGCCAGCTCGTCGCGACACACCGGGGAGCTGTTTTTT
>TRBJ1-1|TRBV7-3|NA|15|NA
CASSLMAPMNTEAFF
TGTGCCAGCAGCTTAATGGCACCCATGAACACTGAAGCTTTCTTT
>TRBJ1-4|TRBV30|NA|13|NA
CAWSRSFDEKLFF
TGTGCCTGGAGTCGAAGCTTCGATGAAAAACTGTTTTTT
>TRBJ2-1|TRBV28|NA|16|NA
CASSLYVQGSYNEQFF
TGTGCCAGCAGTTTATATGTACAGGGCTCCTACAATGAGCAGTTCTTC
>TRBJ2-1|TRBV18|NA|15|NA
CASSGAGYSYNEQFF
TGTGCCAGCTCGGGGGCGGGGTACTCCTACAATGAGCAGTTCTTC
>TRBJ2-2|TRBV6-6|NA|11|NA
CASTWTGELFF
TGTGCCAGCACTTGGACCGGGGAGCTGTTTTTT
>TRBJ1-4|TRBV7-9|TRBD1|16|NA
CASSLALGQGNEKLFF
TGTGCCAGCAGCTTAGCGTTGGGACAGGGAAATGAAAAACTGTTTTTT
>TRBJ2-1|TRBV30|TRBD2|13|NA
CAREREGHNEQFF
TGTGCCAGGGAGCGGGAGGGCCACAATGAGCAGTTCTTC
>TRBJ2-2|TRBV25-1|NA|14|NA
CASRPSANTGELFF
TGTGCCAGCAGGCCTAGCGCGAACACCGGGGAGCTGTTTTTT
>TRBJ1-5|TRBV16|NA|17|NA
CASSQRLPGGSNQPQHF
TGTGCCAGCAGCCAAAGGCTTCCGGGTGGTAGCAATCAGCCCCAGCATTTT
>TRBJ1-4|TRBV7-9|NA|16|NA
CASSFGLGAGNEKLFF
TGTGCCAGCAGCTTCGGCCTAGGGGCAGGGAATGAAAAACTGTTTTTT
>TRBJ2-1|TRBV10-3|NA|13|NA
CAISGLQGGEQFF
TGTGCCATCAGTGGGCTGCAGGGCGGGGAGCAGTTCTTC
>TRBJ2-7|TRBV18|NA|16|NA
CASSHTGTGSSYEQYF
TGTGCCAGCTCACACACCGGGACTGGGAGCTCCTACGAGCAGTACTTC
>TRBJ2-5|TRBV18|NA|15|once
CASSPFRGREETQYF
TGTGCCAGCTCACCATTTAGGGGCAGAGAAGAGACCCAGTACTTC
>TRBJ1-5|TRBV10-3|NA|15|NA
CAISDPTGPNQPQHF
TGTGCCATCAGTGACCCCACAGGTCCTAATCAGCCCCAGCATTTT
>TRBJ2-7|TRBV6-5|NA|14|NA
CASSHRDLSYEQYF
TGTGCCAGCAGCCACCGGGACCTCTCCTACGAGCAGTACTTC
>TRBJ2-7|TRBV6-1|TRBD1|13|NA
CASRGTGAYEQYF
TGTGCCAGCAGAGGGACAGGGGCCTACGAGCAGTACTTC
>TRBJ1-4|TRBV5-1|NA|13|NA
CASSLQLNEKLFF
TGCGCCAGCAGCTTACAGCTTAATGAAAAACTGTTTTTT
>TRBJ2-7|TRBV20-1|NA|11|NA
CSAIRDYEQYF
TGCAGTGCTATACGGGACTACGAGCAGTACTTC
>TRBJ1-2|TRBV30|NA|11|NA
CAWSVQGGYTF
TGTGCCTGGAGTGTACAGGGTGGCTACACCTTC
>TRBJ1-1|TRBV18|TRBD1|15|once
CASSPTGGSDTEAFF
TGTGCCAGCTCACCGACAGGGGGCTCGGACACTGAAGCTTTCTTT
>TRBJ2-5|TRBV19|TRBD1|16|NA
CASTTGQGGPQETQYF
TGTGCCAGTACCACCGGACAGGGAGGCCCGCAAGAGACCCAGTACTTC
>TRBJ2-1|TRBV13|TRBD1|15|NA
CASSPPGQGYNEQFF
TGTGCCAGCAGTCCTCCGGGACAGGGCTACAATGAGCAGTTCTTC
>TRBJ1-1|TRBV7-2|NA|13|NA
CASGLPGSTEAFF
TGTGCCAGCGGCCTCCCTGGGAGCACTGAAGCTTTCTTT
>TRBJ1-2|TRBV4-1|NA|12|NA
CASSQPYGGYTF
TGCGCCAGCAGCCAACCTTACGGGGGCTACACCTTC
>TRBJ2-5|TRBV9|TRBD1|13|NA
CASSSGGGETQYF
TGTGCCAGCAGTTCAGGGGGCGGGGAGACCCAGTACTTC
>TRBJ2-4|TRBV7-9|TRBD1|17|NA
CASSRVQGPLAKNIQYF
TGTGCCAGCAGCCGGGTACAGGGGCCCTTAGCCAAAAACATTCAGTACTTC
>TRBJ2-7|TRBV28|NA|10|once
CASSRWEQYF
TGTGCCAGCTCCCGCTGGGAGCAGTACTTC
>TRBJ2-5|TRBV5-4|TRBD2|15|once
CASSSGTSVEETQYF
TGTGCCAGCAGCTCTGGGACTAGCGTTGAAGAGACCCAGTACTTC
>TRBJ2-7|TRBV5-4|NA|13|NA
CASSLADGYEQYF
TGTGCCAGCAGCTTGGCGGACGGCTACGAGCAGTACTTC
>TRBJ1-2|TRBV29-1|TRBD1|15|NA
CSVDTRGKGNYGYTF
TGCAGCGTTGACACCAGGGGGAAGGGGAACTATGGCTACACCTTC
>TRBJ2-7|TRBV9|TRBD2|15|few
CASSAATSGSYEQYF
TGTGCCAGCAGCGCTGCCACTAGCGGGAGCTACGAGCAGTACTTC
>TRBJ2-2|TRBV11-1|TRBD1|15|NA
CASSGRGRGTGELFF
TGTGCCAGCAGTGGTAGGGGGCGCGGGACCGGGGAGCTGTTTTTT